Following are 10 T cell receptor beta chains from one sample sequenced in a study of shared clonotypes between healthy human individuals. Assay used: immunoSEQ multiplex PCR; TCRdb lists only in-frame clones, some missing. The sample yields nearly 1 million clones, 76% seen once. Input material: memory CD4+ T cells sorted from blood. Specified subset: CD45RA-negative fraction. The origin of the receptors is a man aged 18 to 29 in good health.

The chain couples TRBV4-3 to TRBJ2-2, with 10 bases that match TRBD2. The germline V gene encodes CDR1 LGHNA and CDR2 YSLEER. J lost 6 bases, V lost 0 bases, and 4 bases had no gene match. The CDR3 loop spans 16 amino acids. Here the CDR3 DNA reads TGCGCCAGCAGCCAAGATCCACTAGCGGGGCCCGGGGAGCTGTTTTTT. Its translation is CASSQDPLAGPGELFF.

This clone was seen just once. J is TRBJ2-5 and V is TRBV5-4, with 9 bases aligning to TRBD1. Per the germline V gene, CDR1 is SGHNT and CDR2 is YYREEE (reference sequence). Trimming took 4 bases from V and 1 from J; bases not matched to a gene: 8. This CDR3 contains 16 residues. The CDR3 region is CASSPGQGFSQETQYF. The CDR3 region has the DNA TGTGCCAGCAGCCCGGGACAGGGATTTTCCCAAGAGACCCAGTACTTC.

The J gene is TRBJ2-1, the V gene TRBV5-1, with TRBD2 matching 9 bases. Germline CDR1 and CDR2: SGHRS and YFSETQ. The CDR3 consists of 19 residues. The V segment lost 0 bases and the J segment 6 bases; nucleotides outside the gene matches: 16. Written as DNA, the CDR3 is TGCGCCAGCAGCTTGGAAGGGCTAGCGGGGCCGGGAACTTCCAATGAGCAGTTCTTC. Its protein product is CASSLEGLAGPGTSNEQFF. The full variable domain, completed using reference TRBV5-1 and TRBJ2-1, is KAGVTQTPRYLIKTRGQQVTLSCSPISGHRSVSWYQQTPGQGLQFLFEYFSETQRNKGNFPGRFSGRQFSNSRSEMNVSTLELGDSALYLCASSLEGLAGPGTSNEQFFGPGTRLTVL.

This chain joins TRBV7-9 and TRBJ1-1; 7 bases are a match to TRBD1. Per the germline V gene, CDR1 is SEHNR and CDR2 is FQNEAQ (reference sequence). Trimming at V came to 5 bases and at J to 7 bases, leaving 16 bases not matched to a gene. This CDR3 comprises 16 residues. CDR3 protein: CASSLDKDRSFGEAFF. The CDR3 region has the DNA TGTGCCAGCAGCCTCGACAAGGACAGGTCGTTTGGTGAAGCTTTCTTT.

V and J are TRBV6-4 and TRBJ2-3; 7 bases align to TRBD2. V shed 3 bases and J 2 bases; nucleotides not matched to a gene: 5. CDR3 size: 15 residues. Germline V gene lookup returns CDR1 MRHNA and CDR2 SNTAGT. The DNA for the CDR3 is TGTGCCAGCAGTGATCGGGGGGTGCCCACAGATACGCAGTATTTT. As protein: CASSDRGVPTDTQYF.

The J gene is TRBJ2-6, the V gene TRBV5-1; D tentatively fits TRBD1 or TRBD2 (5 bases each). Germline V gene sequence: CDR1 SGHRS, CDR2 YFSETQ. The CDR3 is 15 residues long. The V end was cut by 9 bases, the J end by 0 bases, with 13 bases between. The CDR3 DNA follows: TGCGCCACCGGCGAGGGGAGCTCTGGGGCCAACGTCCTGACTTTC. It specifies CATGEGSSGANVLTF.

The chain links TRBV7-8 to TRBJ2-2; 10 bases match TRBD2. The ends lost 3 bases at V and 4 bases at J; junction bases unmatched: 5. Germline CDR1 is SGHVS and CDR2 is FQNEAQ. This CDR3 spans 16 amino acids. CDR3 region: CASSFRLAGATGELFF. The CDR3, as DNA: TGTGCCAGCAGCTTTCGTCTAGCGGGGGCCACCGGGGAGCTGTTTTTT.

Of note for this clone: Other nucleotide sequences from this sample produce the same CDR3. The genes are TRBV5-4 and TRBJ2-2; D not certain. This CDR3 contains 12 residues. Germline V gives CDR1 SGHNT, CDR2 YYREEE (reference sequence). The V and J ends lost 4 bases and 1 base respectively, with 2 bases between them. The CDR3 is CASSRNTGELFF. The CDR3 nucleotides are TGTGCCAGCAGCCGGAACACCGGGGAGCTGTTTTTT.

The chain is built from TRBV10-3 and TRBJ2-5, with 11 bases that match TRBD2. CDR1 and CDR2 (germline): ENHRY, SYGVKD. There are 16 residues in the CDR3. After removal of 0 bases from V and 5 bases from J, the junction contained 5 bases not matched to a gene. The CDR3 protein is CAISESETSGKETQYF. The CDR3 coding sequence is TGTGCCATCAGTGAGTCTGAGACTAGCGGGAAGGAGACCCAGTACTTC.

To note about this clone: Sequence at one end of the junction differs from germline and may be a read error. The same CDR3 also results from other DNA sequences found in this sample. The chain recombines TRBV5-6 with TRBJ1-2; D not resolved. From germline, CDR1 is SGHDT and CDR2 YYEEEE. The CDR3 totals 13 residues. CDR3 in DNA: TGTGCCAGCAAACTCGCCCCTAACTATGGTTACACCTTC. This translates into CASKLAPNYGYTF.